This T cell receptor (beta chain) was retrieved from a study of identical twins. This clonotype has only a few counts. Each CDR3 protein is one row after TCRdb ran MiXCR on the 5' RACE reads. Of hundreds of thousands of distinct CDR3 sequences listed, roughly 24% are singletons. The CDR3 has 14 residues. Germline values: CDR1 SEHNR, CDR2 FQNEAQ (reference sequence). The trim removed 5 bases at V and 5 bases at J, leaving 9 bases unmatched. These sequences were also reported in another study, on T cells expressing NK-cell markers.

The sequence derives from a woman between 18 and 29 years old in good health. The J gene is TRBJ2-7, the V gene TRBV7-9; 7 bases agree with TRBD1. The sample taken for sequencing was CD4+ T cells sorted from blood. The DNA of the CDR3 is TGTGCCAGCAGCCCCCGGACAGGCCAGGACGAGCAGTACTTC. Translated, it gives CASSPRTGQDEQYF.